These T cell receptor beta chains were read from a single sample in a study of cytomegalovirus exposure and HLA in healthy donors. TCRdb's table, derived via immunoSEQ multiplex PCR, lists solely in-frame clones and lacks some. Among about 130,000 clones listed, approximately 82% were seen once. Sample: PBMCs. The origin of the receptors is a young woman in good health and CMV-seropositive. Both conserved end residues are part of each CDR3. Fields, in order: J gene, D gene, clone size, V gene, CDR3 DNA, CDR3 protein. A D gene is named only where the DNA matches it firmly. The listing skips clone size in some rows; elsewhere it reads once, few, many or a size class.

j_gene: TRBJ1-1; d_gene: NA; abundance: NA; v_gene: TRBV11-3; CDR3nt: TGTGCCAGCAGCCCCCAACTCGGGGGTGAAGCTTTCTTT; CDR3aa: CASSPQLGGEAFF
j_gene: TRBJ2-3; d_gene: NA; abundance: NA; v_gene: TRBV5-1; CDR3nt: TGCGCCAGCAGCCCCCCGTTGGTGCAGACAGATACGCAGTATTTT; CDR3aa: CASSPPLVQTDTQYF
j_gene: TRBJ2-1; d_gene: NA; abundance: NA; v_gene: TRBV29-1; CDR3nt: TGCAGCGTTGAAGATCAGCGAGACAATGAGCAGTTCTTC; CDR3aa: CSVEDQRDNEQFF
j_gene: TRBJ2-3; d_gene: NA; abundance: NA; v_gene: TRBV28; CDR3nt: TGTGCCAGCAGTTTATCCCCCACCACTAGCACAGATACGCAGTATTTT; CDR3aa: CASSLSPTTSTDTQYF
j_gene: TRBJ2-6; d_gene: NA; abundance: NA; v_gene: TRBV2; CDR3nt: TGTGCCAGCAGTGAGACAGCCGGGGCCAACGTCCTGACTTTC; CDR3aa: CASSETAGANVLTF
j_gene: TRBJ2-5; d_gene: NA; abundance: once; v_gene: TRBV6-7; CDR3nt: TGTGCCAGCAGTTACCCGCAGGGGTATAGGGAGACCCAGTACTTC; CDR3aa: CASSYPQGYRETQYF
j_gene: TRBJ1-2; d_gene: NA; abundance: NA; v_gene: TRBV28; CDR3nt: TGTGCCAGCAGTTCGGGGGGCTATGGCTACACCTTC; CDR3aa: CASSSGGYGYTF
j_gene: TRBJ1-4; d_gene: NA; abundance: NA; v_gene: TRBV29-1; CDR3nt: TGCAGCGTTGAAGACTTAAATGAAAAACTGTTTTTT; CDR3aa: CSVEDLNEKLFF
j_gene: TRBJ1-2; d_gene: NA; abundance: NA; v_gene: TRBV4-1; CDR3nt: TGCGCCAGCAGCCCCCGGCTCATTGGAGGTGGGAACTATGGCTACACCTTC; CDR3aa: CASSPRLIGGGNYGYTF
j_gene: TRBJ1-5; d_gene: NA; abundance: NA; v_gene: TRBV29-1; CDR3nt: TGCAGCGTCCAAGCAGGGAGCAATCAGCCCCAGCATTTT; CDR3aa: CSVQAGSNQPQHF
j_gene: TRBJ2-7; d_gene: NA; abundance: NA; v_gene: TRBV29-1; CDR3nt: TGCAGCGTTGAAGACCAGGCTTACGAGCAGTACTTC; CDR3aa: CSVEDQAYEQYF
j_gene: TRBJ1-2; d_gene: TRBD1; abundance: NA; v_gene: TRBV5-4; CDR3nt: TGTGCCAGCAGCTTGGTGGGACAGGGGTTTGGCTACACCTTC; CDR3aa: CASSLVGQGFGYTF
j_gene: TRBJ2-6; d_gene: NA; abundance: NA; v_gene: TRBV10-3; CDR3nt: TGTGCCATGACAGACAGCTCTGGGGCCAACGTCCTGACTTTC; CDR3aa: CAMTDSSGANVLTF
j_gene: TRBJ1-4; d_gene: NA; abundance: NA; v_gene: TRBV19; CDR3nt: TGTGCCAGTGAGACGGGGGTAGAAGGGGAAAAACTGTTTTTT; CDR3aa: CASETGVEGEKLFF
j_gene: TRBJ2-5; d_gene: NA; abundance: NA; v_gene: TRBV25-1; CDR3nt: TGTGCCAGCAGTGGCAGGGTTGATGGGGAGACCCAGTACTTC; CDR3aa: CASSGRVDGETQYF
j_gene: TRBJ1-1; d_gene: NA; abundance: NA; v_gene: TRBV18; CDR3nt: TGTGCCAGCTCAAGAGGGAACACTGAAGCTTTCTTT; CDR3aa: CASSRGNTEAFF
j_gene: TRBJ2-3; d_gene: NA; abundance: NA; v_gene: TRBV27; CDR3nt: TGTGCCAGCAGCCCCGGCACAGATACGCAGTATTTT; CDR3aa: CASSPGTDTQYF
j_gene: TRBJ2-7; d_gene: TRBD1; abundance: NA; v_gene: TRBV27; CDR3nt: TGTGCCAGCAGCCCCTTTTGGGACAGGACCATTTCCTACGAGCAGTACTTC; CDR3aa: CASSPFWDRTISYEQYF
j_gene: TRBJ1-2; d_gene: NA; abundance: NA; v_gene: TRBV6-5; CDR3nt: TGTGCCAGCAGTTACTCCAGGGGATTGGGTGGCTACACCTTC; CDR3aa: CASSYSRGLGGYTF
j_gene: TRBJ2-5; d_gene: NA; abundance: NA; v_gene: TRBV1; CDR3nt: TGCACCAGCAGCCAAGACGCCGGGGGGAGAGGAGAGACCCAGTACTTC; CDR3aa: CTSSQDAGGRGETQYF
j_gene: TRBJ1-2; d_gene: NA; abundance: NA; v_gene: TRBV5-5; CDR3nt: TGTGCCAGCAGCCCTGAAATAGCTGGGACGGCGGAGGGTTACACCTTC; CDR3aa: CASSPEIAGTAEGYTF
j_gene: TRBJ2-3; d_gene: NA; abundance: NA; v_gene: TRBV6-6; CDR3nt: TGTGCCAGCAGTGCCCCCGGGGATACGCAGTATTTT; CDR3aa: CASSAPGDTQYF
j_gene: TRBJ1-3; d_gene: NA; abundance: NA; v_gene: TRBV4-1; CDR3nt: TGCGCCAGCAGCCAAGAGGGGCGCTCTGGAAACACCATATATTTT; CDR3aa: CASSQEGRSGNTIYF
j_gene: TRBJ2-4; d_gene: NA; abundance: NA; v_gene: TRBV2; CDR3nt: TGTGCCAGCAGTGGATTTCAGTCTTTAGCCAAAAACATTCAGTACTTC; CDR3aa: CASSGFQSLAKNIQYF
j_gene: TRBJ2-2; d_gene: TRBD2; abundance: once; v_gene: TRBV5-1; CDR3nt: TGCGCCAGCAGCTTGGCCTGGGAGGGGATGAGTACCGGGGAGCTGTTTTTT; CDR3aa: CASSLAWEGMSTGELFF
j_gene: TRBJ1-2; d_gene: NA; abundance: NA; v_gene: TRBV18; CDR3nt: TGTGCCAGCTCGGGAGGGGCCGGCTACACCTTC; CDR3aa: CASSGGAGYTF
j_gene: TRBJ1-1; d_gene: NA; abundance: NA; v_gene: TRBV6-5; CDR3nt: TGTGCCAGCAGTTACTTTGCGGGGGGAACTGAAGCTTTCTTT; CDR3aa: CASSYFAGGTEAFF
j_gene: TRBJ2-7; d_gene: NA; abundance: NA; v_gene: TRBV5-1; CDR3nt: TGCGCCAGCAGCTTCGCCGAGGCCGAGCAGTACTTC; CDR3aa: CASSFAEAEQYF
j_gene: TRBJ2-7; d_gene: NA; abundance: few; v_gene: TRBV27; CDR3nt: TGTGCCAGCCGTACAAACAGGGTACCCTACGAGCAGTACTTC; CDR3aa: CASRTNRVPYEQYF
j_gene: TRBJ2-1; d_gene: NA; abundance: NA; v_gene: TRBV4-1; CDR3nt: TGCGCCAGCAGCCATGTCTTAGGGGGAAACAATGAGCAGTTCTTC; CDR3aa: CASSHVLGGNNEQFF
j_gene: TRBJ2-3; d_gene: TRBD1; abundance: NA; v_gene: TRBV6-5; CDR3nt: TGTGCCAGCAGCCTAGGGACAGACACAGATACGCAGTATTTT; CDR3aa: CASSLGTDTDTQYF
j_gene: TRBJ2-7; d_gene: TRBD1; abundance: once; v_gene: TRBV6-4; CDR3nt: TGTGCCAACGGAAACAGGACAGGGAGCGAGCAGTACTTC; CDR3aa: CANGNRTGSEQYF